The following is a T cell receptor beta chain sequence with its context. This entry is derived from a study of blood T cell repertoires in COVID-19. Study as a whole: From the United States, Italy and Spain came samples of acute and convalescent COVID-19. The analysed material was cDNA or gDNA that came from T cells, B-cell-depleted T cells, or PBMCs.

Data came from immunoSEQ multiplex PCR; TCRdb stores just in-frame clones and leaves some out. Of approximately 210,000 clones in the sample, 87% were seen once. Cohort 3 donors were reported recovered after two negative PCRs, clearance, or symptom resolution. Sequencing used PBMCs or T cells enriched from blood (not recorded which). The source of this sequence is a young woman who had recovered from COVID-19.

The CDR3, as DNA: TGTGCCAGCAGTTTAAGTGGGGGCTTGAACACTGAAGCTTTCTTT. Translating it yields CASSLSGGLNTEAFF. The V and J genes are TRBV27 and TRBJ1-1; perhaps TRBD1 as D (6 bases). Germline V CDR1 and CDR2: MNHEY, SMNVEV (reference sequence). V gave up 2 bases and J gave up 0 bases, with 10 bases separating them. The CDR3 extends over 15 amino acids.